The clone carrying this T cell receptor beta chain was seen once. Its antigen is not known. V shed 2 bases and J shed 10 bases, with 21 bases lying between them. The V gene's germline CDR1 is MNHEY and CDR2 SMNVEV (reference sequence). The CDR3 consists of 16 residues. The source of the sample is a study of blood T cells in healthy people across ages. Looking at the study overall: With template switching, about one barcoded beta molecule was captured per two T cells.

A second about 7 to 12 cycle PCR used barcoded and J-beta primers. Each TCR beta cDNA got a 12-nucleotide random molecular identifier. TCRdb independently ran MiXCR on the 5' RACE reads; one entry per CDR3 protein. The repertoire holds almost 800,000 distinct CDR3 sequences, with 58% as singletons. Caucasian, healthy and from Russia, the donors were aged between about 6 and 100. Study-wide points: Because donor CMV status was unknown, expanded clonotype changes were possibly confounded.

The sequence came from a man under 40 in good health. The rearrangement joins TRBV27 to TRBJ2-1, with a weak D call TRBD2 (6 bases). The sequenced sample was blood. The CDR3 DNA is TGTGCCAGCAGTTTAGCTCCTCCCCCGGGACTCCCAGAGCAGTTCTTC. Residues: CASSLAPPPGLPEQFF.